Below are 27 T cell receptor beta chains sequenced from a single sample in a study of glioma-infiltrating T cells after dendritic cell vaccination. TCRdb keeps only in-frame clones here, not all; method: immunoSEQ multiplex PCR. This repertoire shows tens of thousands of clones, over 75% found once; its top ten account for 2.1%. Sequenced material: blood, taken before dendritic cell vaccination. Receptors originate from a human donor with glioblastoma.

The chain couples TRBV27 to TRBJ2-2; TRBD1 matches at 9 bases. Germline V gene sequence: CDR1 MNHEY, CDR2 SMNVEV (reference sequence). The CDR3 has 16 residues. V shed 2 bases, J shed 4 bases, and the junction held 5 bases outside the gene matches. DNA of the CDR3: TGTGCCAGCAGTTTAACCGGGACAGGGCCCACCGGGGAGCTGTTTTTT. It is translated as CASSLTGTGPTGELFF.

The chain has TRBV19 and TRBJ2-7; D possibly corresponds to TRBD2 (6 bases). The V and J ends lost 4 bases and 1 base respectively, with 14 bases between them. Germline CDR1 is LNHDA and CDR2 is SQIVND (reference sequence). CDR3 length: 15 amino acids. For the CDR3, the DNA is TGTGCCAGTAGTAAACCGGGACTCCCGTCCTACGAGCAGTACGTC. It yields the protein CASSKPGLPSYEQYV.

The CDR3 is CASSIGRQPERETQYF. In nucleotides, the CDR3 is TGTGCCAGTAGTATAGGGCGACAGCCAGAGAGAGAGACCCAGTACTTC. V is TRBV19 and J is TRBJ2-5; D may be TRBD1 (5 bases). With 1 base removed from V and 4 bases from J, the gap between germline ends came to 16 bases. The CDR3 has 16 amino acids. Germline V CDR1 and CDR2: LNHDA, SQIVND (reference sequence).

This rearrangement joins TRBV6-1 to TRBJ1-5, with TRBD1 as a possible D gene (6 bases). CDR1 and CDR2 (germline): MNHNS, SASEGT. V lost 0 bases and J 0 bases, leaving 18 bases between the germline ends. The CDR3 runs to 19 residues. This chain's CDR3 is CASSEAAQGRWSSNQPQHF. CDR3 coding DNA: TGTGCCAGCAGTGAAGCGGCACAGGGTCGGTGGTCTAGCAATCAGCCCCAGCATTTT.

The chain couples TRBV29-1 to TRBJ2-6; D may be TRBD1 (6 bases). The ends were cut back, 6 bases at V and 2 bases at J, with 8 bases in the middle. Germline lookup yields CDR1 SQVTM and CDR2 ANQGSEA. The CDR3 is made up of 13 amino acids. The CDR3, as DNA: TGCAGCGTCACAGGGACTGGGGCCAACGTCCTGACTTTC. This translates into CSVTGTGANVLTF.

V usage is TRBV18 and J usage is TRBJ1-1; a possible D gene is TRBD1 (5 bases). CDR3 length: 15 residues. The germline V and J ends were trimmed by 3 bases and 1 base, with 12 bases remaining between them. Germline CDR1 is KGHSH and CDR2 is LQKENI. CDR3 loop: CASSPGTPRNTEAFF. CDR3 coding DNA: TGTGCCAGCTCACCGGGGACTCCCCGGAACACTGAAGCTTTCTTT.

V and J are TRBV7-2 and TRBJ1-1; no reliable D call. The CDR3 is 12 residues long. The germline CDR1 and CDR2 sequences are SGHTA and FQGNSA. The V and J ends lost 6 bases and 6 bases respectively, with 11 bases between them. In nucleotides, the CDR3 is TGTGCCAGCAGTCTCTCAGGTGCTGAAGCTTTCTTT. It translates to CASSLSGAEAFF.

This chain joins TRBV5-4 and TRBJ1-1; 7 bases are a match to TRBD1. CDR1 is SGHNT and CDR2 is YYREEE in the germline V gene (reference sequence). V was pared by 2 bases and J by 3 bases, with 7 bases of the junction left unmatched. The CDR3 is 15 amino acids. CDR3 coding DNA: TGTGCCAGCAGCTTCAGACAGGGAAGGGACACTGAAGCTTTCTTT. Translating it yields CASSFRQGRDTEAFF. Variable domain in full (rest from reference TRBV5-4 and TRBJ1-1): ETGVTQSPTHLIKTRGQQVTLRCSSQSGHNTVSWYQQALGQGPQFIFQYYREEENGRGNFPPRFSGLQFPNYSSELNVNALELDDSALYLCASSFRQGRDTEAFFGQGTRLTVV.

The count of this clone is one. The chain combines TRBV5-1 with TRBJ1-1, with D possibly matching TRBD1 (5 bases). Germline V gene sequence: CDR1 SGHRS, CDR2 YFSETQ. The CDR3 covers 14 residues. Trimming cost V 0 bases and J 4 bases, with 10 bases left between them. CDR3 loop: CASSLAGGSTEAFF. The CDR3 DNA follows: TGCGCCAGCAGCTTGGCCGGGGGGTCCACTGAAGCTTTCTTT.

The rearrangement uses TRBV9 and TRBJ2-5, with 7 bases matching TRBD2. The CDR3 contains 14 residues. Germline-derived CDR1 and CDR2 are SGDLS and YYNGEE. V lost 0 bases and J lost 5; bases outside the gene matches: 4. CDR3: CASSVGGGMETQYF. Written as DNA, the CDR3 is TGTGCCAGCAGCGTAGGGGGGGGGATGGAGACCCAGTACTTC.

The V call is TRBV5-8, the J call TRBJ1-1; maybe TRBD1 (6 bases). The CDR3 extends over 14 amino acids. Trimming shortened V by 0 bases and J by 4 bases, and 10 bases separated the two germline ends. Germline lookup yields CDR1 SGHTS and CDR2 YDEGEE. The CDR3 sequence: CASSLGTRGTEAFF. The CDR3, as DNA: TGTGCCAGCAGCTTGGGGACCAGGGGCACTGAAGCTTTCTTT.

The CDR3 DNA reads as TGTGCCAGCAGCCTTGCGGGACAGTTCTCTGGAAACACCATATATTTT. It specifies CASSLAGQFSGNTIYF. The chain combines TRBV11-2 with TRBJ1-3, with 7 nucleotides matching TRBD1. J gave up 0 bases and V 5 bases, and 7 bases lay outside the gene matches. There are 16 residues in the CDR3. CDR1 and CDR2 from the germline V gene are SGHAT and FQNNGV.

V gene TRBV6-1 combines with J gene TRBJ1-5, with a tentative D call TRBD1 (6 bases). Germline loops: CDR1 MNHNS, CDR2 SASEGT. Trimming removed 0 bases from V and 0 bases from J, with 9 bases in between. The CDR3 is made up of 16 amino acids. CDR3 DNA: TGTGCCAGCAGTGAAGCCAGGGGATTTAGCAATCAGCCCCAGCATTTT. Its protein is CASSEARGFSNQPQHF.

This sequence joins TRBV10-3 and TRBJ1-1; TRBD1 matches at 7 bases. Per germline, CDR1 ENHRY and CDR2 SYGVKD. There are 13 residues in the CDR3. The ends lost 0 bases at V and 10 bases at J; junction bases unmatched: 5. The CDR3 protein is CAISESSAGGAFF. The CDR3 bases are TGTGCCATCAGTGAGTCGAGCGCAGGGGGAGCTTTCTTT.

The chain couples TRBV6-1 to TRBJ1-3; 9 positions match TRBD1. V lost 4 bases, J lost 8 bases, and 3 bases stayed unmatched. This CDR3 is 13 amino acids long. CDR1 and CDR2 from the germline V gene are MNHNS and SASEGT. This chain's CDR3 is CASSGDRDYTIYF. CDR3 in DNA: TGTGCCAGCAGTGGGGACAGGGATTACACCATATATTTT.

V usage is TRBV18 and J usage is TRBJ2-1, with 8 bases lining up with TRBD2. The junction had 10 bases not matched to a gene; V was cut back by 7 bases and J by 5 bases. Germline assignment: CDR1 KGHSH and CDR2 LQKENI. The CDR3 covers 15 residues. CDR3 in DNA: TGTGCCAGCTGCAGAGTACTAGCGGAGAACAATGAGCAGTTCTTC. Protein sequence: CASCRVLAENNEQFF.

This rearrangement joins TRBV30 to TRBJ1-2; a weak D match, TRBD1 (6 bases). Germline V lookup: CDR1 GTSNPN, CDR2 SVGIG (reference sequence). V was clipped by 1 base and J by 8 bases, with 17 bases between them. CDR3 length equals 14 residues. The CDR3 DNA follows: TGTGCCTGGAGTGGAATCAGGGCAGGGGTAGGCTACACCTTC. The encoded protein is CAWSGIRAGVGYTF.

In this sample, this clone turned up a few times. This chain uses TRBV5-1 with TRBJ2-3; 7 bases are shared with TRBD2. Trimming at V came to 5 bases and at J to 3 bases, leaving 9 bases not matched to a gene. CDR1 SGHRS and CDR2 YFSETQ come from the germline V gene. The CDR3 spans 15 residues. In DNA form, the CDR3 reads TGCGCCAGCAGTTCGGAATGGGAGGGTACAGATACGCAGTATTTT. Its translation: CASSSEWEGTDTQYF.

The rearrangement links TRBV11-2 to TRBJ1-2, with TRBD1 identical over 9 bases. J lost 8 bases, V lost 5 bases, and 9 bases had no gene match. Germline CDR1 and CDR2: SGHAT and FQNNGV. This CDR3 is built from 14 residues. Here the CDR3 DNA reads TGTGCCAGCAGCATCCGACAGGGGGTCATGGGCTACACCTTC. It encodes CASSIRQGVMGYTF.

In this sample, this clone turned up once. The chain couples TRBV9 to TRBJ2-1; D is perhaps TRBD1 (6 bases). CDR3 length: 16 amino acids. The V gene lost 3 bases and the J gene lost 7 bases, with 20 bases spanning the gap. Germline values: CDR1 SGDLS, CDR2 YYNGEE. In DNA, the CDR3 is TGTGCCAGCAGCGCGGCAACTAGGACAGTTGGTAATGAGCAGTTCTTC. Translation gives CASSAATRTVGNEQFF. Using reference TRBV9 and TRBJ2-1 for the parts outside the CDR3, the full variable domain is DSGVTQTPKHLITATGQRVTLRCSPRSGDLSVYWYQQSLDQGLQFLIQYYNGEERAKGNILERFSAQQFPDLHSELNLSSLELGDSALYFCASSAATRTVGNEQFFGPGTRLTVL.

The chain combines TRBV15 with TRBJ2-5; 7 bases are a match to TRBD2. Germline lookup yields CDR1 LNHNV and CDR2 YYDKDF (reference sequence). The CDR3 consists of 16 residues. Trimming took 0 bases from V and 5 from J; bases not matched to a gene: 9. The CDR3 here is CATSRDRGSGFETQYF. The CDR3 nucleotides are TGTGCCACCAGCAGAGATCGGGGTAGCGGGTTCGAGACCCAGTACTTC.

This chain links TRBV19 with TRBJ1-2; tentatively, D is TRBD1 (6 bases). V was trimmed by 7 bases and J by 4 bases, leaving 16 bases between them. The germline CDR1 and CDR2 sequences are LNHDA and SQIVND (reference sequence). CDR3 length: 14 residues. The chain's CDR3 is CASTRSPGVYGYTF. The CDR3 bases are TGTGCCAGTACCCGATCCCCAGGGGTCTATGGCTACACCTTC.

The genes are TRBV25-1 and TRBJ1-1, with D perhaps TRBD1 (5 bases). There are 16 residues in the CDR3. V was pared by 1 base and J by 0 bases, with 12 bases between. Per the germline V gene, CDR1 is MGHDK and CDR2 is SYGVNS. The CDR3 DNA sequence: TGTGCCAGCAGTGAATCCTGGGGGGGAATGAACACTGAAGCTTTCTTT. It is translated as CASSESWGGMNTEAFF.

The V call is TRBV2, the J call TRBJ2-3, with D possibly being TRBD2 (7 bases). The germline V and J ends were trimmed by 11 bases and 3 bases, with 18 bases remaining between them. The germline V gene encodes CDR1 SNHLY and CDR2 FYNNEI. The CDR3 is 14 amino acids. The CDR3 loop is CAGTGGAGTDTQYF. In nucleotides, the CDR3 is TGTGCCGGCACTGGGGGGGCTGGTACAGATACGCAGTATTTT.

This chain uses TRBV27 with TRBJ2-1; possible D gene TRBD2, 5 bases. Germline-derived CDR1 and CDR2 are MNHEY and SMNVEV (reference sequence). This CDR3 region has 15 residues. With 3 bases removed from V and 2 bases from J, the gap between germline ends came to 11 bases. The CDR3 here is CASSLEVAPYNEQFF. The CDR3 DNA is TGTGCCAGCAGTTTGGAGGTCGCTCCCTACAATGAGCAGTTCTTC.

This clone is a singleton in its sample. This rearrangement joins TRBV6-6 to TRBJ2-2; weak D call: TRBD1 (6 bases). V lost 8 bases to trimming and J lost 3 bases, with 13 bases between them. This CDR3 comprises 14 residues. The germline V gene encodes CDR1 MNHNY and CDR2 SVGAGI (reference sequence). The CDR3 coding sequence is TGTGCCAGCGGATCCACAGGGTACACCGGGGAGCTGTTTTTT. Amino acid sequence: CASGSTGYTGELFF.

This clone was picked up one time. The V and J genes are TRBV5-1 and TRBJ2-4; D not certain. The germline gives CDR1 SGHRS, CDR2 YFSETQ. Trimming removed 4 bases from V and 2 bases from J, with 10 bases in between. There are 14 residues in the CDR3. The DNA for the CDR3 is TGCGCCAGCAGCCCAGGTACGACCAAAAACATTCAGTACTTC. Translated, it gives CASSPGTTKNIQYF. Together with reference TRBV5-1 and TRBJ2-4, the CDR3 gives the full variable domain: KAGVTQTPRYLIKTRGQQVTLSCSPISGHRSVSWYQQTPGQGLQFLFEYFSETQRNKGNFPGRFSGRQFSNSRSEMNVSTLELGDSALYLCASSPGTTKNIQYFGAGTRLSVL.